The present T cell receptor (beta chain) was sequenced within a study of regulatory T cells in long-lasting Graves disease. Study-wide results and caveats: Patients whose Graves' disease persisted exhibited lower TCR diversity than those newly diagnosed. Accuracy was perhaps lowered by the small sample size. Among samples with persistent disease, TRBV28, TRBJ1-2 and TRBJ2-5 were favored.

To make TCR beta libraries, researchers used iRepertoire HTBI primers and Arm-PCR of CDR3 regions. TCRdb used MiXCR to reprocess the multiplex PCR reads, holding one entry per CDR3 protein. The sample yields about 660,000 distinct CDR3 sequences, around 30% seen once. Time point given: persistent/refractory GD, antithyroid drugs over 5 years with positive TRAb. Following extraction of RNA from PBMCs, that RNA was used to make the TCR library. Graves' disease diagnosis relied on American Thyroid Association guidelines. The CDR3 runs 13 residues. Deletions cut 5 bases from V and 6 bases from J, with 14 bases between. Germline CDR1 is SEHNR and CDR2 is FQNEAQ (reference sequence). In regard to this clonotype: Antigen unknown.

The sequence came from a female donor with Graves disease. The chain carries TRBV7-9 and TRBJ2-7, with D maybe TRBD2 (5 bases). Sequencing was performed on peripheral blood mononuclear cells (PBMCs), taken when the disease was refractory, from a patient treated with antithyroid drugs. CDR3 sequence reads: CASSPPLAIEQYF. CDR3 in DNA: TGTGCCAGCAGCCCACCTCTAGCTATCGAGCAGTACTTC.